These 14 T cell receptor beta chains share one sample of origin, sequenced in a study of blood T cells in healthy people across ages (dated by TCRdb to about 2015). The library was generated by 5' RACE. The data were produced on an Illumina HiSeq 2500. A second PCR of roughly 7 to 11 cycles was run with a J-beta primer mix and a sample-barcoded 5' primer. In-frame beta chains were kept once TCRdb had trimmed the public reads at Q25 with fastp and called clones with MiXCR. Rows merge per CDR3 protein into single entries with the most common DNA and genes. The sample data list 700,000 to 900,000 distinct CDR3 sequences, and 20% to 30% of these were observed just once. About 3% of the sample rests with the top ten. The sample also formed part of further work on T cells of mothers and their children.

The sequencing input was blood. Receptors originate from a boy aged 5-17 years in good health.

The chain is built from TRBV12-3 or TRBV12-4 and TRBJ1-1, with D uncertain. V lost 5 bases and J lost 0, with 7 bases in between. This CDR3 spans 13 amino acids. The CDR3 region has the DNA TGTGCCAGCAGTCGTCAGGTGAACACTGAAGCTTTCTTT. It codes for CASSRQVNTEAFF.

This clonotype showed up many times. The rearrangement links TRBV25-1 to TRBJ2-7, with a possible D match to TRBD1 (5 bases). CDR1 is MGHDK, CDR2 SYGVNS, per germline. Trimming removed 4 bases from V and 4 bases from J, with 17 bases in between. The CDR3 has 15 residues. CDR3 protein: CASSGPGHGVYEQYF. The CDR3 DNA reads TGTGCCAGCAGTGGCCCTGGACACGGTGTATACGAGCAGTACTTC.

This clonotype showed up just a few times. V gene TRBV4-2 combines with J gene TRBJ2-5, with 7 bases that match TRBD2. The CDR3 has 15 residues. Trimming cost V 1 base and J 4 bases; bases outside gene matches: 6. From germline, CDR1 is LGHNA and CDR2 YNFKEQ. The CDR3 DNA is TGTGCCAGCAGCCAAGGCCCAGCGGGGAGAGAGACCCAGTACTTC. It yields the protein CASSQGPAGRETQYF.

A remark on this clonotype: Given the absence of the conserved phenylalanine or tryptophan at the CDR3 end, a read error is likely. The CDR3 DNA reads TGTGCCACCCGAGGAATGGGACCCAAAAACATTCAGTACCTC. Translated, it gives CATRGMGPKNIQYL. This chain connects TRBV2 to TRBJ2-4, with D tentatively TRBD1 or TRBD2 (5 bases each). This CDR3 has 14 amino acids. Trimming took off 10 bases at V and 2 bases at J, with 15 bases between the two ends. The V gene's germline CDR1 is SNHLY and CDR2 FYNNEI.

This clonotype was recorded at least ten times. An end of the junction does not agree with germline; a read error may underlie this. The gene calls are TRBV5-1 and TRBJ2-3; tentatively, D is TRBD1 or TRBD2 (5 bases each). This CDR3 has 13 residues. The germline CDR1 and CDR2 sequences are SGHRS and YFSETQ. Written as DNA, the CDR3 is TGTGCCAGCAGCTTGGGGGGCACAGATACGCAGTATTTT. It encodes CASSLGGTDTQYF.

The J gene is TRBJ1-5, the V gene TRBV28; 8 bases are shared with TRBD1. The length of the CDR3 is 15 residues. J lost 5 bases, V lost 6 bases, and 9 bases had no gene match. Germline assignment: CDR1 MDHEN and CDR2 SYDVKM. CDR3 in amino acids: CASSPGTGFYQPQHF. CDR3 DNA sequence: TGTGCCAGCAGCCCTGGGACAGGATTTTATCAGCCCCAGCATTTT.

The rearrangement links TRBV12-3 or TRBV12-4 to TRBJ1-2; unclear D gene. The germline V and J ends were trimmed by 7 bases and 10 bases, with 19 bases remaining between them. CDR3 length equals 13 residues. CDR3 coding DNA: TGTGCCAGCACCGCGGGGAGTTTTAAGGACTACACCTTC. Protein product: CASTAGSFKDYTF.

This sequence joins TRBV30 and TRBJ2-2, with D maybe TRBD2 (5 bases). The CDR3 runs to 14 residues. Germline CDR1 GTSNPN, CDR2 SVGIG (reference sequence). The V gene lost 3 bases and the J gene lost 1 base, with 9 bases spanning the gap. This CDR3 reads CAWSMDLNTGELFF. CDR3 nucleotides: TGTGCCTGGAGCATGGACTTGAACACCGGGGAGCTGTTTTTT.

The chain links TRBV7-8 to TRBJ1-4, with a possible D match to TRBD1 (6 bases). Germline assignment: CDR1 SGHVS and CDR2 FQNEAQ. The CDR3 has 13 residues. V shed 6 bases and J shed 6 bases, with 11 bases lying between them. The CDR3 protein is CASRRGLDEKLFF. DNA for the CDR3: TGTGCCAGCAGGAGGGGGTTGGATGAAAAACTGTTTTTT. Full variable domain (remainder filled in from reference TRBV7-8 and TRBJ1-4): GAGVSQSPRYKVAKRGQDVALRCDPISGHVSLFWYQQALGQGPEFLTYFQNEAQLDKSGLPSDRFFAERPEGSVSTLKIQRTQQEDSAVYLCASRRGLDEKLFFGSGTQLSVL.

This sequence joins TRBV14 and TRBJ1-6; 8 nucleotides align to TRBD1. Germline V gene sequence: CDR1 SGHDN, CDR2 FVKESK. Germline trimming cut 0 bases from V and 6 bases from J; bases unmatched to any gene: 4. CDR3 size: 16 residues. In nucleotides, the CDR3 is TGTGCCAGCAGCCAAGATTCAGGGGGCTTTAATTCACCCCTCCACTTT. Translating it yields CASSQDSGGFNSPLHF.

This clonotype was observed a handful of times. The chain carries TRBV3-1 and TRBJ1-4; D unclear. Germline assignment: CDR1 LGHDT and CDR2 YNNKEL (reference sequence). The CDR3 contains 15 residues. The V and J ends lost 5 bases and 5 bases respectively, with 15 bases between them. CDR3 DNA sequence: TGTGCCAGCAGCTCTCTTCCGCTGTTGAATGAAAAACTGTTTTTT. Amino acids: CASSSLPLLNEKLFF.

V usage is TRBV20-1 and J usage is TRBJ2-7; 13 bases match TRBD2. CDR1 and CDR2 (germline): DFQATT, SNEGSKA (reference sequence). The CDR3 runs 14 residues. V gave up 4 bases and J gave up 2 bases; unmatched junction bases: 2. CDR3 in amino acids: CSATTSGGTYEQYF. The CDR3 DNA is TGCAGTGCTACGACTAGCGGGGGGACCTACGAGCAGTACTTC.

The CDR3 sequence: CASSVSGAGNEKLFF. The CDR3 DNA is TGTGCCAGCAGCGTCTCAGGAGCGGGCAATGAAAAACTGTTTTTT. This sequence joins TRBV9 and TRBJ1-4; the D is unclear. V lost 2 bases and J lost 5, with 13 bases in between. The CDR3 contains 15 residues. CDR1 is SGDLS, CDR2 YYNGEE, per germline.

The chain uses TRBV10-3 and TRBJ2-3; TRBD2 agrees at 7 bases. Trimming removed 2 bases from V and 4 bases from J; junction bases left unmatched: 0. Per the germline V gene, CDR1 is ENHRY and CDR2 is SYGVKD. The CDR3 has 13 amino acids. CDR3 loop: CAISEGGADTQYF. The CDR3 nucleotides read TGTGCCATCAGTGAGGGGGGGGCAGATACGCAGTATTTT.